In its sample, the clone carrying this T cell receptor beta chain was seen a few times. Antigen: not known. This CDR3 has 15 residues. The V gene lost 1 base and the J gene lost 0 bases, with 8 bases spanning the gap. The germline CDR1 and CDR2 sequences are SGHRS and YFSETQ. The second PCR ran about 7 to 12 cycles with a sample-barcoded 5' primer and J-beta primers. MiXCR, run by TCRdb on the 5' RACE reads, gives a single entry per CDR3 protein. Among fewer than 2 million distinct CDR3 sequences listed, about 39% were seen once. The data derive from a study of blood T cells in healthy people across ages. General study results and limits: Both higher diversity and more naive CD4+ cells marked long-lived donors when set against aged donors.

This receptor was identified in a human donor in good health. The sequenced material came from blood. The rearrangement joins TRBV5-1 to TRBJ1-3, with D possibly being TRBD1 (5 bases). CDR3 loop: CASSLTGPSGNTIYF. The CDR3, as DNA: TGCGCCAGCAGCTTGACAGGACCCTCTGGAAACACCATATATTTT. Together with reference TRBV5-1 and TRBJ1-3, the CDR3 gives the full variable domain: KAGVTQTPRYLIKTRGQQVTLSCSPISGHRSVSWYQQTPGQGLQFLFEYFSETQRNKGNFPGRFSGRQFSNSRSEMNVSTLELGDSALYLCASSLTGPSGNTIYFGEGSWLTVV.